These 16 T cell receptor beta chains came from one sample sequenced in a study of Tregs in tolerant kidney transplant recipients (dated by TCRdb to the late 2010s). Library preparation employed the immunoSEQ multiplex PCR assay. Not all clones reach the TCRdb copy of this immuneACCESS table, which keeps in-frame sequences only. Checked studies attribute under half of the gap to unresolved V genes and leave the rest unexplained. In this sample's table one finds 30,000 or so clones. The ten largest clones add up to under 15% of the sample. The time point label here, explained by the study, means: blood sample drawn before combined kidney and bone marrow transplant. The specimen was CD8+ T cells from blood, collected before the transplant. The receptors come from a human donor who received a combined kidney and bone marrow transplant.

CDR3 DNA (partial): TGTGCCAGCAGTGAACCGGCTAGCGGGAGTTTCGAGACC. Translating it yields CASSEPASGSFET. The entire CDR3 protein is CASSEPASGSFETQYF. The rearrangement links TRBV2 to TRBJ2-5; 10 bases agree with TRBD2. The read stops 3 residues short of the end of the CDR3; the missing end is completed from the germline J gene. Germline loops: CDR1 SNHLY, CDR2 FYNNEI. The CDR3 has 16 amino acids. Unmatched junction bases numbered 8, after V lost 2 bases and J lost 5 bases.

As for this clone: Read sequence stops 3 residues before the CDR3 end, and the germline J gene provides the missing end. This chain uses TRBV19 with TRBJ2-7, with 7 bases matching TRBD1. The V and J ends lost 3 bases and 4 bases, in that order; junction bases with no gene match: 6. The CDR3 sequence is 14 residues long. Germline V CDR1 and CDR2: LNHDA, SQIVND (reference sequence). The part of the CDR3 DNA that was read is TGTGCCAGTAGTATTCAGGGGGATCTATACGAG. Its protein product is CASSIQGDLYE. The full CDR3 protein is CASSIQGDLYEQYF. Full variable domain (rest looked up from reference TRBV19 and TRBJ2-7): DGGITQSPKYLFRKEGQNVTLSCEQNLNHDAMYWYRQDPGQGLRLIYYSQIVNDFQKGDIAEGYSVSREKKESFPLTVTSAQKNPTAFYLCASSIQGDLYEQYFGPGTRLTVT.

As for this clone: The read is 3 residues too short to cover the CDR3 end, so that end is filled in from the germline J gene. The J gene is TRBJ1-2, the V gene TRBV11-2; possible D gene TRBD1, 5 bases. The CDR3 spans 14 residues. V was cut by 4 bases and J by 3 bases, with 12 bases left in between. The germline CDR1 and CDR2 sequences are SGHAT and FQNNGV. CDR3 DNA (partial): TGTGCCAGCAGCTCACAGGAGGATTACTATGGC. As protein: CASSSQEDYYG. In full, the CDR3 reads CASSSQEDYYGYTF.

On this clone itself: One junction end does not reproduce the germline sequence, and a read error may be involved. Coverage ceases 3 residues before the CDR3 finishes, and the germline J gene fills in the end. The chain recombines TRBV4-2 with TRBJ2-1; 7 bases are shared with TRBD2. CDR3 length: 16 amino acids. CDR1 is LGHNA and CDR2 is YNFKEQ in the germline V gene. CDR3 bases read: TGCGCCAGCAGCCCTGCTCTAGCGGTAGGATACAATGAG. This sequence encodes CASSPALAVGYNE. The CDR3, in full, reads CASSPALAVGYNEQFF.

With regard to this clone: Read coverage stops 3 residues before the CDR3 terminus; the germline J gene supplies the remainder. V and J are TRBV2 and TRBJ2-5; 9 nucleotides line up with TRBD2. The CDR3 is 15 residues long. J was trimmed by 5 bases and V by 6 bases; bases with no gene match: 10. Looked up from germline, CDR1 is SNHLY and CDR2 is FYNNEI. The CDR3 region is CASSGGTSLGETQYF. The covered CDR3 bases are TGTGCCAGCAGCGGGGGGACTAGCTTGGGGGAGACC.

In the case of this clone: The read terminates 3 residues before the CDR3 end, so the remaining end is supplied by the germline J gene. J is TRBJ2-3 and V is TRBV14; 10 bases agree with TRBD2. V shed 4 bases, J shed 2 bases, and the junction held 6 bases outside the gene matches. CDR1 SGHDN and CDR2 FVKESK come from the germline V gene. The CDR3 has 16 amino acids. The CDR3 protein is CASSPWTSGDTDTQYF. CDR3 DNA, as far as it was read: TGTGCCAGCAGCCCTTGGACTAGCGGTGACACAGATACG.

In regard to this clone: The read gets to within 3 residues of the CDR3 end, and the germline J gene fills in the rest. The V call is TRBV19, the J call TRBJ2-1; possible D gene TRBD2, 5 bases. The CDR3 spans 16 residues. V was clipped by 1 base and J by 3 bases, with 13 bases between them. CDR1 is LNHDA and CDR2 is SQIVND in the germline V gene (reference sequence). The part of the CDR3 DNA that was read is TGTGCCAGTAGTATAGGGCTAGCCTGGGACTACAATGAG. Its translation: CASSIGLAWDYNE. In full, the CDR3 is CASSIGLAWDYNEQFF.

About this clone: The observed sequence ends 3 residues before the CDR3 terminus, with the missing tail filled in from the germline J gene. J is TRBJ2-1 and V is TRBV19; TRBD2 matches at 7 bases. The germline CDR1 and CDR2 sequences are LNHDA and SQIVND (reference sequence). J lost 7 bases, V lost 4 bases, and 13 bases had no gene match. The CDR3 contains 16 residues. CDR3 bases read: TGTGCCAGTAGTAAGGCCCTAGCGGAGTTCGGTAATGAG. Protein sequence: CASSKALAEFGNE. The complete CDR3 reads CASSKALAEFGNEQFF.

For this clone: The read terminates 3 residues ahead of where the CDR3 ends, so the germline J gene completes it. This chain uses TRBV7-9 with TRBJ2-1; no clear D. The CDR3 loop spans 13 amino acids. Germline values: CDR1 SEHNR, CDR2 FQNEAQ (reference sequence). The germline V and J ends were trimmed by 2 bases and 4 bases, with 6 bases remaining between them. The part of the CDR3 DNA that was read is TGTGCCAGCAGCTTACCCCCTTACAATGAG. This encodes CASSLPPYNE. In full, the CDR3 is CASSLPPYNEQFF.

The sequenced part of the CDR3 DNA is TGCAGTGCTAGAGTCCCTAGCGGGAGGGTGGGCAATGAG. Amino acids: CSARVPSGRVGNE. The complete CDR3 protein is CSARVPSGRVGNEQFF. The chain couples TRBV20-1 to TRBJ2-1; 12 nucleotides match TRBD2. The read terminates 3 residues ahead of where the CDR3 ends, so the germline J gene completes it. Germline trimming cut 1 base from V and 6 bases from J; bases unmatched to any gene: 7. Germline-derived CDR1 and CDR2 are DFQATT and SNEGSKA (reference sequence). The CDR3 contains 16 residues.

Remarks on this clone: Read sequence stops 3 residues before the CDR3 end, and the germline J gene provides the missing end. J is TRBJ2-7 and V is TRBV13; 11 bases match TRBD1. Trimming cost V 3 bases and J 2 bases; bases outside gene matches: 3. Germline V CDR1 and CDR2: PRHDT, FYEKMQ (reference sequence). CDR3 length: 15 residues. The CDR3 loop is CASSFRGQGAYEQYF. The covered CDR3 bases are TGTGCCAGCAGCTTCAGGGGACAGGGGGCCTACGAG.

As for this clone: Coverage ceases 3 residues before the CDR3 finishes, and the germline J gene fills in the end. This sequence joins TRBV20-1 and TRBJ2-7, with TRBD2 matching 9 bases. CDR1 and CDR2 (germline): DFQATT, SNEGSKA (reference sequence). The CDR3 spans 16 residues. V dropped 6 bases and J dropped 6; count of bases not matched to a gene: 18. The CDR3 DNA, read in part, is TGCAGTGCCCGTCTCTTGGTCCTAGCGGGACACGGCGAG. This encodes CSARLLVLAGHGE. The CDR3 as a whole reads CSARLLVLAGHGEQYF.

About this clone: Coverage ceases 3 residues before the CDR3 finishes, and the germline J gene fills in the end. The chain recombines TRBV10-3 with TRBJ2-3; TRBD1 matches 9 bases. This CDR3 has 14 residues. V dropped 7 bases and J dropped 2; count of bases not matched to a gene: 4. Germline values: CDR1 ENHRY, CDR2 SYGVKD. The CDR3 reads CAITGTGNTDTQYF. CDR3 bases read: TGTGCCATCACCGGGACAGGGAACACAGATACG.

Points on this clone: Read sequence stops 3 residues before the CDR3 end, and the germline J gene provides the missing end. The chain uses TRBV19 and TRBJ2-5; tentatively, D is TRBD1 (5 bases). Between the trimmed V and J ends, which lost 5 bases and 1 base, there was a span of 14 bases. This CDR3 has 15 amino acids. Per germline, CDR1 LNHDA and CDR2 SQIVND (reference sequence). The CDR3 spells CASSWAGSTQETQYF. The DNA read from the CDR3 is TGTGCCAGTAGTTGGGCAGGGTCGACCCAAGAGACC.

Notes on this clone: The read ends 3 residues early relative to the CDR3; the germline J gene fills the gap. The chain joins TRBV5-8 to TRBJ1-1, with D hard to call. The CDR3 is 15 residues long. Trimming pared 0 bases from V and 2 bases from J, leaving 11 bases between. Germline values: CDR1 SGHTS, CDR2 YDEGEE. CDR3 region: CASSLAVVSNTEAFF. The part of the CDR3 DNA that was read is TGTGCCAGCAGCTTGGCCGTGGTTAGTAACACTGAA.

With regard to this clone: Coverage ceases 3 residues before the CDR3 finishes, and the germline J gene fills in the end. The rearrangement uses TRBV5-1 and TRBJ2-7, with 9 bases identical to TRBD1. Germline V gene data show CDR1 as SGHRS and CDR2 as YFSETQ. With V trimmed by 4 bases and J by 6 bases, 8 bases remained unmatched. This CDR3 spans 14 amino acids. This CDR3 is CASSPTGTGREQYF. The sequenced part of the CDR3 DNA is TGCGCCAGCAGCCCAACCGGGACAGGGCGCGAG.